One sample yielded the 19 T cell receptor beta chains listed below, sequenced in a study of control samples from healthy donors and cancer patients. Libraries were prepared by immunoSEQ multiplex PCR; TCRdb keeps only in-frame clonotypes and omits some of them. The repertoire holds just under 60,000 clones, with more than 90% as singletons. The sequencing sample was made of PBMCs. The receptor source for this set is a man in his forties with colorectal cancer.

This chain joins TRBV2 and TRBJ2-3; TRBD1 matches 7 bases. Trimming took 6 bases from V and 12 from J; bases not matched to a gene: 21. CDR1 and CDR2 from the germline V gene are SNHLY and FYNNEI. The CDR3 extends over 16 amino acids. The chain's CDR3 is CASSPSWGQGDDSQYF. CDR3 nucleotide sequence: TGTGCCAGCAGCCCCTCGTGGGGGCAGGGGGACGATTCCCAGTATTTT.

V usage is TRBV13 and J usage is TRBJ2-3, with D perhaps TRBD2 (6 bases). The CDR3 is made up of 15 amino acids. V shed 5 bases and J shed 4 bases, with 16 bases lying between them. Germline-derived CDR1 and CDR2 are PRHDT and FYEKMQ (reference sequence). The CDR3 DNA reads as TGTGCCAGCAGCCCGGGACTTTCGTCCCCAGATACGCAGTATTTT. Translation gives CASSPGLSSPDTQYF.

This clone was counted once. The chain is built from TRBV30 and TRBJ2-2; maybe TRBD1 (5 bases). Germline values: CDR1 GTSNPN, CDR2 SVGIG (reference sequence). The CDR3 is made up of 13 amino acids. The ends were cut back, 0 bases at V and 6 bases at J, with 8 bases in the middle. The CDR3 loop reads CAWSVQVSGELFF. The DNA for the CDR3 is TGTGCCTGGAGTGTACAGGTTTCCGGGGAGCTGTTTTTT.

The chain recombines TRBV7-9 with TRBJ1-2; no reliable D call. The CDR3 contains 16 residues. Germline V gene sequence: CDR1 SEHNR, CDR2 FQNEAQ (reference sequence). Trimming stripped 5 bases from V and 3 bases from J, with 19 bases between. Written as DNA, the CDR3 is TGTGCCAGCAGCCCAACGGACGGGCGAAGGGACTATGGCTACACCTTC. Translating gives CASSPTDGRRDYGYTF.

The chain employs TRBV7-9 and TRBJ1-2; a weak D match, TRBD1 (5 bases). Between the trimmed V and J ends, which lost 2 bases and 2 bases, there was a span of 18 bases. Germline V gives CDR1 SEHNR, CDR2 FQNEAQ (reference sequence). There are 17 residues in the CDR3. CDR3 coding DNA: TGTGCCAGCAGCTTAAGGGGCGTATTTAGCAGAAACTATGGCTACACCTTC. Its protein is CASSLRGVFSRNYGYTF.

This chain joins TRBV6-5 and TRBJ2-7; 8 bases fit TRBD1. The CDR3 runs 14 residues. The V and J ends lost 5 bases and 7 bases, in that order; junction bases with no gene match: 10. Germline V lookup: CDR1 MNHEY, CDR2 SVGAGI. CDR3 in DNA: TGTGCCAGCAGTCGGGACAGGTCCCTCGTGGAGCAGTACTTC. It specifies CASSRDRSLVEQYF.

The rearrangement uses TRBV9 and TRBJ1-3; D gene uncertain. This CDR3 has 15 amino acids. V was pared by 3 bases and J by 0 bases, with 10 bases between. Germline V gene data show CDR1 as SGDLS and CDR2 as YYNGEE. The CDR3 sequence is CASSAGASSGNTIYF. CDR3 sequence (DNA): TGTGCCAGCAGCGCCGGCGCGAGCTCTGGAAACACCATATATTTT.

The genes are TRBV11-3 and TRBJ2-3, with D perhaps matching TRBD1 or TRBD2 (5 bases each). The length of the CDR3 is 12 residues. The V end was cut by 5 bases, the J end by 10 bases, with 13 bases between. CDR1 is SGHNT and CDR2 is YENEEA in the germline V gene. CDR3 bases: TGTGCCAGCAGCGGGACCCTAAATGCGCAGTATTTT. This sequence encodes CASSGTLNAQYF.

DNA for the CDR3: TGTGCCAGCAGCGTAGGATCAGGCCGGCTGGACACCGGGGAGCTGTTTTTT. Translating it yields CASSVGSGRLDTGELFF. The chain joins TRBV9 to TRBJ2-2; D uncertain. The CDR3 has 17 residues. Germline CDR1 SGDLS, CDR2 YYNGEE. Trimming removed 0 bases at V and 3 bases at J, with 15 bases between.

This chain connects TRBV19 to TRBJ1-5, with unresolved D. This CDR3 region has 13 residues. With 3 bases removed from V and 5 bases from J, the gap between germline ends came to 8 bases. Germline CDR1 reads LNHDA; CDR2 reads SQIVND (reference sequence). CDR3 sequence (DNA): TGTGCCAGTAGTATTAACATCGATCAGCCCCAGCATTTT. Translating it yields CASSINIDQPQHF.

The chain combines TRBV18 with TRBJ1-2, with TRBD1 matching over 9 bases. Per the germline V gene, CDR1 is KGHSH and CDR2 is LQKENI. The CDR3 extends over 14 amino acids. V lost 6 bases to trimming and J lost 7 bases; unmatched junction nucleotides: 9. The CDR3 here is CASSPPGQGFGYTF. The CDR3 DNA is TGTGCCAGCTCCCCGCCGGGACAGGGCTTTGGCTACACCTTC.

The genes are TRBV7-9 and TRBJ1-1; no definite D call. The CDR3 covers 13 residues. V dropped 3 bases and J dropped 4 bases, with 9 bases sitting between them. Germline values: CDR1 SEHNR, CDR2 FQNEAQ (reference sequence). The CDR3 bases are TGTGCCAGCAGCTTCCACCGGGGCACTGAAGCTTTCTTT. Translating gives CASSFHRGTEAFF.

This sequence joins TRBV6-5 and TRBJ2-7, with D hard to call. CDR3 length: 13 residues. Germline values: CDR1 MNHEY, CDR2 SVGAGI. Between the trimmed V and J ends, which lost 7 bases and 5 bases, there was a span of 15 bases. CDR3 DNA sequence: TGTGCCAGCACCCTGAGACAAGCCCACGAGCAGTACTTC. Translation: CASTLRQAHEQYF.

The rearrangement links TRBV11-2 to TRBJ1-6; D gene uncertain. V lost 0 bases, J lost 5 bases, and 8 bases lay in between. Germline-derived CDR1 and CDR2 are SGHAT and FQNNGV. The CDR3 extends over 15 amino acids. As DNA, the CDR3 is TGTGCCAGCAGCTTAGATAGAACAGATAATTCACCCCTCCACTTT. Protein sequence: CASSLDRTDNSPLHF.

V gene TRBV5-1 combines with J gene TRBJ1-1; 9 nucleotides align to TRBD1. The CDR3 runs 16 residues. V shed 0 bases and J 2 bases; nucleotides not matched to a gene: 5. The germline V gene encodes CDR1 SGHRS and CDR2 YFSETQ. CDR3 nucleotide sequence: TGCGCCAGCAGCTTGGAAGGGACAGGGTTCAACACTGAAGCTTTCTTT. Amino acid sequence: CASSLEGTGFNTEAFF.

V usage is TRBV18 and J usage is TRBJ1-3, with 7 positions matching TRBD1. The length of the CDR3 is 18 residues. From germline, CDR1 is KGHSH and CDR2 LQKENI. J gave up 3 bases and V 2 bases, and 13 bases lay outside the gene matches. The CDR3 loop reads CASSPFQPQGGVGNTIYF. The CDR3 nucleotides read TGTGCCAGCTCACCATTTCAACCTCAAGGGGGCGTTGGAAACACCATATATTTT.

This sequence joins TRBV5-4 and TRBJ2-3; D gene ambiguous. The CDR3 sequence is 16 residues long. V lost 4 bases and J 1 base, leaving 16 bases between the germline ends. Germline loops: CDR1 SGHNT, CDR2 YYREEE (reference sequence). The CDR3 loop is CASSLNPTRGTDTQYF. The CDR3, as DNA: TGTGCCAGCAGCCTCAACCCAACACGAGGCACAGATACGCAGTATTTT.

The gene calls are TRBV6-5 and TRBJ1-2; D remains unclear. This CDR3 spans 14 amino acids. Germline assignment: CDR1 MNHEY and CDR2 SVGAGI. V lost 2 bases and J lost 3, with 10 bases in between. CDR3 loop: CASSYREPYYGYTF. The CDR3 DNA reads TGTGCCAGCAGTTACAGGGAGCCCTACTATGGCTACACCTTC.

This chain joins TRBV2 and TRBJ2-7; 9 nucleotides line up with TRBD1. Germline values: CDR1 SNHLY, CDR2 FYNNEI. The CDR3 loop spans 15 amino acids. V lost 6 bases and J lost 2; bases outside the gene matches: 8. The CDR3 nucleotides read TGTGCCAGCAGCCTAAACAGGGGGCCCCCCTACGAGCAGTACTTC. As protein: CASSLNRGPPYEQYF.